This section outlines one T cell receptor beta chain sequence together with its context. This clonotype has at least ten counts. What this receptor recognizes is not known. Base qualities are not at hand, and no much larger clone is one base apart. Receptor amplification or capture employed PCR. The sample was run on an Illumina HiSeq 2500. TCR libraries were prepared with molecular barcoding, using unique molecular identifiers to normalize TCRbeta repertoire quantification. TCRdb redid the processing of the public reads, applying fastp at Q25 and MiXCR, and retained in-frame beta chains. Rows with a matching CDR3 protein are joined into one entry that keeps the most common DNA and genes. This sample lists 670,000 or so distinct CDR3 sequences; 10% to 15% were detected once. 0.79% of the sample comes from the top ten. The entry originates in a study of T-cell reconstitution after alpha-beta-depleted transplantation in children (dated by TCRdb to the mid-2010s). Some background on the complete study: Using TCR repertoire profiling, the study followed T-cell immune reconstitution in a quantitative way in children after TCRalphabeta/CD19-depleted allogeneic hematopoietic cell transplantation. Study-wide findings and limitations: Over the following months the frequencies of hyperexpanded clones went down, and after one year T-cell counts and TCRbeta diversity were mostly credited to newly produced T cells. The apparently early recovery of alphabetaT-cell counts about two months after transplant reportedly depended on only several hundred rapidly expanded clones that came from non-depleted graft cells. In some patients, high TCRbeta diversity at day 60 was attributed to recipient T cells and intrathymic progenitors that had survived conditioning.

The treatment or condition label, as the study defines it: allogeneic hematopoietic cell transplantation with graft depleted of TCRalphabeta T cells and CD19 B cells. Transplant recipients were children who received TCRalphabeta/CD19-depleted allogeneic hematopoietic cell grafts. Via the germline V gene, CDR1 is SGHRS and CDR2 YFSETQ. Trimming accounts for 2 bases at V and 5 bases at J, while the number of junction bases matched to no gene is 2. From cysteine to phenylalanine, the CDR3 is 14 amino acids long. Only the CDR3 DNA stays, 42 bases, in frame from base 1. The source material was PBMCs, sampled before TCRalphabeta/CD19-depleted stem cell transplant. This receptor was obtained from a girl aged 2 to 9 with congenital amegakaryocytic thrombocytopenia, due to receive a stem cell transplant. The V gene is TRBV5-1 and the J gene is TRBJ2-2; TRBD2 matches 8 bases in the middle. CDR3 reads: CASSFSGTTGELFF. The nucleotides are TGCGCCAGCAGCTTTAGCGGGACGACCGGGGAGCTGTTTTTT.